Each of the 3 T cell receptor beta chains below was sequenced from the same sample in a study of blood T cells in healthy people across ages. Together with a sample-barcoded 5' primer, a J-beta primer mix was included in a second PCR lasting about 6 to 11 cycles. TCRdb analysed the 5' RACE reads with MiXCR anew, one entry per CDR3 protein. The table lists roughly 800,000 distinct CDR3 sequences, nearly 60% of them singletons. Source material: blood. The origin of the receptors is a man aged 25 to 40 in good health.

This chain links TRBV20-1 with TRBJ2-1; 8 bases agree with TRBD2. Germline V gene sequence: CDR1 DFQATT, CDR2 SNEGSKA (reference sequence). The CDR3 covers 14 residues. Trimming removed 6 bases from V and 8 bases from J; junction bases left unmatched: 12. The CDR3 sequence is CSAKVAGYFHEQFF. In DNA, the CDR3 is TGCAGTGCAAAAGTAGCGGGATATTTCCATGAGCAGTTCTTC.

The chain employs TRBV20-1 and TRBJ2-5; D assignment may be TRBD1 or TRBD2 (5 bases each). The tail of the sequence fits TRBJ2-7 better, so the J call may be wrong. Germline values: CDR1 DFQATT, CDR2 SNEGSKA (reference sequence). The CDR3 has 13 amino acids. CDR3 DNA sequence: TGCAGTGCTAGACGTGGGACCAGGGACGAGCAGTACTTC. Its protein is CSARRGTRDEQYF.

The chain links TRBV27 to TRBJ1-2; possible D gene TRBD1, 5 bases. V lost 10 bases and J lost 7, with 13 bases in between. This CDR3 is built from 11 residues. Germline CDR1 is MNHEY and CDR2 is SMNVEV (reference sequence). The CDR3 is CATLGAAGYTF. The CDR3, as DNA: TGTGCCACCCTAGGGGCCGCTGGCTACACCTTC.